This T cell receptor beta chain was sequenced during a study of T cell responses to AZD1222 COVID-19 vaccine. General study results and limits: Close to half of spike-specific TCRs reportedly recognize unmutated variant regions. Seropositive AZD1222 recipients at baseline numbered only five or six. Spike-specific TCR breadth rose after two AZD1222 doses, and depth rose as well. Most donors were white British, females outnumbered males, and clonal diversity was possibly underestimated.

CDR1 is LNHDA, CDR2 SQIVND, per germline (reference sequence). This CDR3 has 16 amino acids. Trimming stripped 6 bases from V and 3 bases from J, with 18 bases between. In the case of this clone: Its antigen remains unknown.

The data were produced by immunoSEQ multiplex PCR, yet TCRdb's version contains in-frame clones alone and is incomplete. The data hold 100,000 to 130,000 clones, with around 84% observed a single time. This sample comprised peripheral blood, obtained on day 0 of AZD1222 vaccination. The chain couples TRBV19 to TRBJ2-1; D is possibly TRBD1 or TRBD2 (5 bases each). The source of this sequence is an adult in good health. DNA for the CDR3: TGTGCCAGTAGAAGCCCAGGGCCCGGGAACTACAATGAGCAGTTCTTC. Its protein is CASRSPGPGNYNEQFF.